Presented here are 7 T cell receptor beta chains from one specimen sequenced in a study of blood T cell repertoires in COVID-19. Clones were sequenced by immunoSEQ multiplex PCR, and TCRdb holds only the in-frame ones, with some missing. The profile shows about 34,000 clones, 75% of them singletons. What was sequenced was peripheral blood. The receptors originated from a man older than 75 with active or convalescent COVID-19.

This clone appeared once. The J gene is TRBJ1-1, the V gene TRBV6-1, with D possibly matching TRBD1 (5 bases). This CDR3 spans 16 amino acids. Trimming cost V 2 bases and J 4 bases, with 17 bases left between them. CDR1 MNHNS and CDR2 SASEGT come from the germline V gene. The CDR3 nucleotides read TGTGCCAGCAGTGAATACCCCGGGGGTCTTGGCACTGAAGCTTTCTTT. Translated: CASSEYPGGLGTEAFF.

This clone was seen only a few times. The V gene is TRBV19, the J gene TRBJ1-5; D is unclear. Deletions cut 7 bases from V and 6 bases from J, with 19 bases between. The CDR3 is 15 amino acids. Germline-derived CDR1 and CDR2 are LNHDA and SQIVND (reference sequence). CDR3 coding DNA: TGTGCCAGTAATCTGGACCCGGGAGAGCTTCAGCCCCAGCATTTT. It is translated as CASNLDPGELQPQHF.

The chain combines TRBV28 with TRBJ1-2; D gene uncertain. V gave up 2 bases and J gave up 4 bases, with 8 bases separating them. The CDR3 extends over 13 amino acids. Germline V gene sequence: CDR1 MDHEN, CDR2 SYDVKM. The CDR3 region has the DNA TGTGCCAGCAGTTTAGTCAGAATCTATGGCTACACCTTC. It is translated as CASSLVRIYGYTF.

The CDR3 DNA reads as TGTGCCACCAGCAGAGATCGCTCCAGCTCAGCCGGGTTCTACGAGCAGTACTTC. Protein product: CATSRDRSSSAGFYEQYF. The rearrangement uses TRBV15 and TRBJ2-7; D unresolved. The CDR3 is made up of 18 amino acids. V shed 0 bases and J shed 3 bases, with 21 bases lying between them. Germline values: CDR1 LNHNV, CDR2 YYDKDF (reference sequence).

The gene calls are TRBV5-4 and TRBJ2-5, with a weak D call TRBD1 (6 bases). V dropped 2 bases and J dropped 5 bases, with 10 bases sitting between them. The germline V gene has CDR1 SGHNT and CDR2 YYREEE (reference sequence). CDR3 length equals 13 residues. Written as DNA, the CDR3 is TGTGCCAGCAGCTTACAGGGTTACGAGACCCAGTACTTC. It yields the protein CASSLQGYETQYF.

The V gene is TRBV12-3 or TRBV12-4, the J gene TRBJ2-5, with a weak D call TRBD2 (5 bases). Trimming shortened V by 3 bases and J by 5 bases, and 10 bases separated the two germline ends. This CDR3 is 13 amino acids long. Here the CDR3 reads CASSFSRGETQYF. CDR3 bases: TGTGCCAGCAGTTTTAGTCGAGGGGAGACCCAGTACTTC.

The chain combines TRBV6-2 or TRBV6-3 with TRBJ2-2, with a tentative D call TRBD1 (6 bases). The germline V gene has CDR1 MNHEY and CDR2 SVGEGT. The CDR3 runs to 13 residues. Trimming shortened V by 5 bases and J by 6 bases, and 10 bases separated the two germline ends. The CDR3 is CASSRPGAGELFF. As DNA, the CDR3 is TGTGCCAGCAGTCGGCCAGGGGCCGGGGAGCTGTTTTTT.